What follows are 4 T cell receptor beta chains derived from one specimen sequenced in a study of T cell responses to AZD1222 COVID-19 vaccine. Sequencing used immunoSEQ multiplex PCR; TCRdb keeps in-frame clones, though not all of them. The sample shows 170,000 or so clones, just over 90% of them seen only once. The source was peripheral blood, collected on day 0 of AZD1222 vaccination. The receptors were gathered from an adult in good health.

V usage is TRBV6-1 and J usage is TRBJ1-1; D perhaps matches TRBD1 (5 bases). Germline assignment: CDR1 MNHNS and CDR2 SASEGT. Trimming pared 2 bases from V and 5 bases from J, leaving 9 bases between. The CDR3 runs 13 residues. Here the CDR3 reads CASSERGITEAFF. CDR3 sequence (DNA): TGTGCCAGCAGTGAACGGGGGATAACTGAAGCTTTCTTT.

This sequence joins TRBV7-3 and TRBJ2-5; perhaps TRBD2 as D (5 bases). Trimming removed 6 bases at V and 5 bases at J, with 13 bases between. CDR3 size: 13 residues. CDR1 and CDR2 (germline): SGHTA, FQGTGA. CDR3: CASSNGVDETQYF. CDR3 sequence (DNA): TGTGCCAGCAGTAACGGGGTTGATGAGACCCAGTACTTC.

This clone has only one observation. The junction does not match germline at one end; this may be a read error. The chain combines TRBV3-1 (or the pseudogene TRBV3-2) with TRBJ1-2, with 11 bases aligning to TRBD1. The CDR3 runs 15 residues. Germline V CDR1 and CDR2: LGHDT, YNNKEL (reference sequence). The CDR3 loop is CASSQGGTGGYGYTF. The CDR3 region has the DNA TGTGCCAGCAGCCAAGGCGGGACAGGGGGTTATGGCTACACATTC.

The chain carries TRBV9 and TRBJ2-7; TRBD1 aligns across 8 bases. V lost 0 bases to trimming and J lost 6 bases; unmatched junction nucleotides: 5. Germline V gene data show CDR1 as SGDLS and CDR2 as YYNGEE. The CDR3 is 14 amino acids. The CDR3 DNA sequence: TGTGCCAGCAGCGTAGGGAACAGGGGGAGCGAGCAGTACTTC. Residues: CASSVGNRGSEQYF.